The T cell receptor beta chain described here comes from a study of response to subunit inactivated influenza vaccine. Points from the study as a whole: There was a suggestion from the authors that each seasonal influenza vaccination recruits few new T cells.

A single record per CDR3 protein comes from TCRdb applying MiXCR to the RT-PCR reads. The table includes fewer than 550,000 distinct CDR3 sequences, 25% detected once. This clonotype was found a few times. Its antigen is currently unknown. The receptor's source is a man over 45 who received an inactivated influenza vaccine. Sequenced material: CD4+ T cells sorted from PBMCs, taken roughly 5 days after vaccination.

The CDR3 bases are TGTGCCAGCAGTTACGATGGACAGCTTGGGGCCAACGTCCTGACTTTC. This codes for CASSYDGQLGANVLTF. The gene calls are TRBV6-5 and TRBJ2-6; perhaps TRBD1 as D (6 bases). This CDR3 contains 16 residues. Germline V gene lookup returns CDR1 MNHEY and CDR2 SVGAGI. With 2 bases removed from V and 3 bases from J, the gap between germline ends came to 11 bases.